The present T cell receptor beta chain was sequenced within a study of shared clonotypes between healthy human individuals. Study at large: Donors had three CD4 naive, three CD4 memory, two CD8 naive and one CD8 memory plate apiece.

Details on this clone: What it binds is unknown.

Donors, healthy HIV-negative adults, lacked recent acute infections or vaccinations. The CDR3 totals 17 residues. Some clones are missing from TCRdb's copy, which holds only in-frame ones; the method was immunoSEQ multiplex PCR. The sample has some 2,500,000 clones; over 85% are singletons. General study points: Donor clonotype sharing was expected to depend on sequencing depth.

V gene TRBV12-2 combines with J gene TRBJ2-2; the D call in the table, TRBD1, was not verified against the DNA. TRBV12-2 is an annotated pseudogene. The sequence came from a man aged 18 to 29 in good health. Some clones in this sample may be carry-over from other donors' samples. Material for sequencing was naive CD4+ T cells from PBMCs. As for subset: CD45RA+ positively selected. The CDR3: CASRLASVRGPGGELFF. The DNA for the CDR3 is TGTGCAAGTCGCTTAGCAAGTGTGAGGGGGCCTGGCGGGGAGCTGTTTTTT.